This TCR beta chain was observed in a study of blood T cell repertoires in COVID-19 (dated by TCRdb to about 2020). The study in broad terms: The collaborator samples originated in the United States, Italy and Spain and spanned the acute and convalescent phases of COVID-19. The samples were drawn from the first 160 participants of the ongoing ImmuneRACE study and from roughly 1,300 subjects provided by 6 global collaborators. The repertoires were made available in a free public database intended to serve as a resource for research on the immune response to SARS-CoV-2. A de-identified subject ID, COVID-19 status, age in years and sex were almost always included in the sample metadata. The prospective study material was composed of cDNA or gDNA derived from T cells, B-cell-depleted T cells, or PBMCs. Where available, HLA class I and class II types were taken from metadata supplied by the sample provider and were not determined by assay-based typing. The dataset comprised deeply sampled blood TCRbeta repertoires from subjects exposed to, actively infected with, or recovered from COVID-19.

Overall study results and their limits: The quantity of clinical and demographic metadata differed by source and by participant and was supplied without curation.

Concerning this clone: Its cognate antigen has yet to be identified. No base-level quality is on record; no much larger clone is a single base apart.

In Seattle, one collaborating source enrolled patients while the infection was active and tracked those patients longitudinally over the course of disease. Each collaborating institution followed its own protocols to collect whole blood in K2EDTA tubes. For TCRbeta analysis, collaborators shipped samples in one of three forms: frozen whole blood, isolated PBMCs, or DNA extracted from either of those sample types. TCRbeta CDR3 regions were amplified from genomic DNA using the immunoSEQ Assay, a bias-controlled multiplex PCR. Under the source paper's analysis protocol: The number of nucleated cells in each sample was estimated by amplification of reference gene primers within the assay. Sequence reads were collapsed and filtered to measure the absolute abundance of every unique TCRbeta CDR3 rearrangement. For each sample, productive Simpson clonality was calculated as the square root of Simpson's diversity index over productive rearrangements. TCRdb re-hosts the immuneACCESS table, in-frame sequences only. Its copies lack some clones; in the studies checked, an unresolved V gene accounts for under half of them, and the cause for the rest is not known. V, J and clone size were drawn from that table, and D and trimming were deduced from the DNA. The sample table records 300,000 to 400,000 clones; around 87% of these occur just once. The ten most abundant clones make up about 2.3% of the sample.

The CDR3 sequence holds 19 residues, the cysteine and phenylalanine included. Only CDR3 DNA remains: 57 bases, in frame from the first base. CDR1 is given as MNHEY and CDR2 as SMNVEV, both from the germline V gene (reference sequence). From V the trimming removes 4 bases and from J it removes 0 bases, while the gene matches leave 12 bases of the junction unaccounted for. The sequence is built from TRBV27 and TRBJ2-4; TRBD2 matches 10 bases in the middle. The sequencing sample was made of peripheral blood. The TCR originated in a woman aged 60-75 years with COVID-19, enrolled during active disease. The CDR3 in this case is CASSSSGGVPALAKNIQYF. The DNA reads TGTGCCAGCAGTTCCAGCGGGGGGGTACCAGCCTTAGCCAAAAACATTCAGTACTTC.